This T cell receptor beta chain was captured in a study of control samples from healthy donors and cancer patients. This table comes from immunoSEQ multiplex PCR, and its TCRdb copy is limited to in-frame clones, with some not included. The table includes about 220,000 clones, about 95% detected once. The sequence was collected from a man in his fifties or sixties in good health. Sequencing was performed on blood.

CDR3 residues: CASSSHPGGTEAFF. CDR3 nucleotide sequence: TGCGCCAGCAGTTCCCATCCGGGGGGCACTGAAGCTTTCTTT. The chain is built from TRBV5-1 and TRBJ1-1; D is perhaps TRBD1 (5 bases). CDR3 length: 14 residues. Germline V gene data show CDR1 as SGHRS and CDR2 as YFSETQ. Trimming pared 5 bases from V and 4 bases from J, leaving 15 bases between.